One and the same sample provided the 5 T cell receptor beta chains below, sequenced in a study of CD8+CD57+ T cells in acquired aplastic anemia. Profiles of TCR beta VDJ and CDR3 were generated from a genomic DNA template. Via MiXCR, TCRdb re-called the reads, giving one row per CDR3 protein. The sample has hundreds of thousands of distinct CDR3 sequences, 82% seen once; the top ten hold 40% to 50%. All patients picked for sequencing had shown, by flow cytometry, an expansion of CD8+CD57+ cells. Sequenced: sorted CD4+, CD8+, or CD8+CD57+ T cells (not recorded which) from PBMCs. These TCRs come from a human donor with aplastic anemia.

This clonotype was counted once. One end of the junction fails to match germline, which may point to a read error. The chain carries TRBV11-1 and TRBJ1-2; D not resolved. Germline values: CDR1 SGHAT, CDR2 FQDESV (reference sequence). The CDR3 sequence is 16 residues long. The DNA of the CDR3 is TGTGCCGGCAGCTTTACTAGCGCAATCTTGGACTATGGCTACACCTTC. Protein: CAGSFTSAILDYGYTF.

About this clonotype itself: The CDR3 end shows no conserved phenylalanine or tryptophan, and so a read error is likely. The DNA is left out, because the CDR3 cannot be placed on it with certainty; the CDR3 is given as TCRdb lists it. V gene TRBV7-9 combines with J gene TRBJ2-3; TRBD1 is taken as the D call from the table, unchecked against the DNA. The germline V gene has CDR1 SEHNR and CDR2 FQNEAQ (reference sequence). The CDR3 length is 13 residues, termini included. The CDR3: CARQGAGTAPYYL.

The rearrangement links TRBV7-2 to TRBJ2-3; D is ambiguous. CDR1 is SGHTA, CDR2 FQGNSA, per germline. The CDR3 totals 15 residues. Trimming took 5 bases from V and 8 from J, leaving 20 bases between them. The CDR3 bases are TGTGCCAGCAGCCCCGTTGACGGGCTCGAGACTACGCAGTATTTT. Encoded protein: CASSPVDGLETTQYF.

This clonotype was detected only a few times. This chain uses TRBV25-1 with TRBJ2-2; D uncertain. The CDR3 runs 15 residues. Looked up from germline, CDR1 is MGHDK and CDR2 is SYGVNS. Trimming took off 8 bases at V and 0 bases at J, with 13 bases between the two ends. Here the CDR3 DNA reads TGTGCCAGCGAGAGGTCCGGGCCGAACACCGGGGAGCTGTTTTTT. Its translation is CASERSGPNTGELFF.

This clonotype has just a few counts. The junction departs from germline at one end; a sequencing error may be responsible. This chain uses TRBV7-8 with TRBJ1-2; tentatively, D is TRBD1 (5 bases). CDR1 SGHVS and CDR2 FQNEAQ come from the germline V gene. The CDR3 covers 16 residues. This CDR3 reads CASSLERGGVVYGYTF. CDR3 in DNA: TGTGCCAGCAGCTTGGAGAGGGGCGGGGTCGTATATGGTTACACCTTC.